The T cell receptor beta chain under discussion was sequenced for a study of shared clonotypes between healthy human individuals. Study-wide results and caveats: Shared clonotypes across all four donors exceeded non-shared ones in generation probability.

The protocol was immunoSEQ multiplex PCR, while the TCRdb copy is restricted to in-frame clones and leaves out a portion. The sample contains about 2 million clones, about 94% of which appear only once. Turning to this clone: Its target is unknown.

The CDR3 is made up of 15 amino acids. The V gene end was trimmed by 0 bases and the J gene end by 1 base; junction bases not matched to a gene: 4. CDR1 and CDR2 (germline): GTSNPN, SVGIG (reference sequence). Terminally differentiated effector memory CD45RA+ cells were excluded from the naive CD8 cells, which were CD45RO-negative and positively selected for CCR7. Free of recent acute infections or vaccinations, the donors were healthy HIV-negative adults. The V call is TRBV30, the J call TRBJ2-7; 9 bases match TRBD2. The sequence was collected from a man younger than 35 in good health. Material: naive CD8+ T cells sorted from blood. The CDR3 sequence: CAWSVASGISYEQYF. In DNA, the CDR3 is TGTGCCTGGAGTGTAGCTAGCGGGATTTCCTACGAGCAGTACTTC.